This T cell receptor (beta chain) was captured in a study of cytomegalovirus exposure and HLA in healthy donors. Study results and limitations: In a later analysis, HLA-C alleles had the fewest associated TCRs, DRB1 alleles the most. An apparent linkage of common viral pathogens to several of the most significant clusters emerged in a later analysis. The study listed roughly 160 cytomegalovirus-associated TCR beta chains. Most subjects had HLA-A and HLA-B alleles reportedly predicted accurately by TCR beta sequences.

The study ran its PCR with 60 Vbeta and 13 Jbeta primers. Only in-frame clones appear in the TCRdb table, and some are missing; sequencing was by immunoSEQ multiplex PCR. The sample includes 100,000 to 150,000 clones, over 70% seen only once; the top ten take 0.95% to 1.5%. As concerns this clone: Its antigen is still unknown.

There are 15 residues in the CDR3. V is TRBV21-1 and J is TRBJ2-5; the D segment call TRBD2 is taken from the table without a DNA check. TRBV21-1 is a known pseudogene. This TCR derives from a female donor in good health and CMV-seronegative. Input material: PBMCs. CDR3 protein: CASGLAGGERETQYF. The CDR3 region has the DNA TGTGCCAGCGGCTTAGCGGGGGGTGAGAGGGAGACCCAGTACTTC.